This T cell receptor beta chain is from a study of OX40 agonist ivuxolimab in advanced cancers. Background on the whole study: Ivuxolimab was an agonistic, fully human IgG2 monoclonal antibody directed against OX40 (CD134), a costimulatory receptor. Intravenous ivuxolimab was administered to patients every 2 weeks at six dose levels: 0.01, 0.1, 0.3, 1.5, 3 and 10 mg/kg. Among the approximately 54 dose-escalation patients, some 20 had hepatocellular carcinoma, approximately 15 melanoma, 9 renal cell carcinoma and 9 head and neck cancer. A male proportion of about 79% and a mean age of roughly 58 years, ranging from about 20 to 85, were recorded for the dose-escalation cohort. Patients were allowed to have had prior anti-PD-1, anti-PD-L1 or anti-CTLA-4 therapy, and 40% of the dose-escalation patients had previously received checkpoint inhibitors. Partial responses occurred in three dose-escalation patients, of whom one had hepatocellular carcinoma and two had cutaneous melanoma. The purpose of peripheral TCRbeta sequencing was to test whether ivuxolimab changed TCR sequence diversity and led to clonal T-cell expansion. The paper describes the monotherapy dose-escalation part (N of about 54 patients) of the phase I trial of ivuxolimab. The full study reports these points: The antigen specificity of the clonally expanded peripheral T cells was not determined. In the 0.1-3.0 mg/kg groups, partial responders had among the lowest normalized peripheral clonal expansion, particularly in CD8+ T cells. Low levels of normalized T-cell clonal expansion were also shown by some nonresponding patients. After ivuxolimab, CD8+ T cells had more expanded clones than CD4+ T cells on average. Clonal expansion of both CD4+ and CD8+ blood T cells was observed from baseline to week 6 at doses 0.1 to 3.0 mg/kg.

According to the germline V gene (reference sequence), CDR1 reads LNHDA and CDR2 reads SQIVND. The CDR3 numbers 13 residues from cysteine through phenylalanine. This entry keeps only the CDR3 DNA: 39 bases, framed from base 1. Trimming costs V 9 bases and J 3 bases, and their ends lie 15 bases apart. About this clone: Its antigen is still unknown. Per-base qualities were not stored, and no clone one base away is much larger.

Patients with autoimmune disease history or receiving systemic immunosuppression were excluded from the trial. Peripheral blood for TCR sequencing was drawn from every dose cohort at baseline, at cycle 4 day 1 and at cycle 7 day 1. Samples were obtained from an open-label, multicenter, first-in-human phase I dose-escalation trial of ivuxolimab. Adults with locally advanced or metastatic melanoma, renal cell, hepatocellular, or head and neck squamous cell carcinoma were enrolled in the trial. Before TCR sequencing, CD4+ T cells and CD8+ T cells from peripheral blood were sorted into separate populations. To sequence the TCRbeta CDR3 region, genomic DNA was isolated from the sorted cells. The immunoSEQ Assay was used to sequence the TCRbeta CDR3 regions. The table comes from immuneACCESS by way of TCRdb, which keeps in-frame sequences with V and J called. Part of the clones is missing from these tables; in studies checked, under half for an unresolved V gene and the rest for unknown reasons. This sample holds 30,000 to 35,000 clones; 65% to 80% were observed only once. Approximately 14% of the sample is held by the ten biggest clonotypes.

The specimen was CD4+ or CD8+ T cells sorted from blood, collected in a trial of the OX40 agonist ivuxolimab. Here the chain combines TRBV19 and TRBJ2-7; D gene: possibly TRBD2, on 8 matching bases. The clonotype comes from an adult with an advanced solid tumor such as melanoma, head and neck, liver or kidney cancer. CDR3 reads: CASGRGQNYEQYF. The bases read TGTGCCAGCGGGAGGGGACAGAACTACGAGCAGTACTTC.